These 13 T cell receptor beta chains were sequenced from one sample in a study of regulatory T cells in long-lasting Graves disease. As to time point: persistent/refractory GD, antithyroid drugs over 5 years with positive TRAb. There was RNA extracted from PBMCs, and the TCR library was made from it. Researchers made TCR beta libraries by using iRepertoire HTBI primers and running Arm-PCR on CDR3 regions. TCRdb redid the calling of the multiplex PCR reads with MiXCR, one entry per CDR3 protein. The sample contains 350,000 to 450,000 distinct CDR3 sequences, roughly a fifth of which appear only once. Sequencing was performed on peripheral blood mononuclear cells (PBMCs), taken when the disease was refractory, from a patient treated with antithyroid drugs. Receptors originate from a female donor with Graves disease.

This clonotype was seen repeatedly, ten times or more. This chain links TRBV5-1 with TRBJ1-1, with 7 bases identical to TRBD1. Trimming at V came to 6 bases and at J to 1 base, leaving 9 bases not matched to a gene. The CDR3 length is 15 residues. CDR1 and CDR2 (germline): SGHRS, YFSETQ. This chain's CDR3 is CASTRTGFGNTEAFF. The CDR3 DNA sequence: TGCGCCAGCACCCGGACAGGATTTGGGAACACTGAAGCTTTCTTT. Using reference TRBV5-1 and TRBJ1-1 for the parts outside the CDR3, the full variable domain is KAGVTQTPRYLIKTRGQQVTLSCSPISGHRSVSWYQQTPGQGLQFLFEYFSETQRNKGNFPGRFSGRQFSNSRSEMNVSTLELGDSALYLCASTRTGFGNTEAFFGQGTRLTVV.

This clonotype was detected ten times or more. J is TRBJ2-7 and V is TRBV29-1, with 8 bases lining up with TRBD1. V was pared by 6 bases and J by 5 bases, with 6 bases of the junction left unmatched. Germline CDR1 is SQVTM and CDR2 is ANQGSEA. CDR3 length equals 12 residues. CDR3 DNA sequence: TGCAGCGTCGGGGACAGGAAGAACGAGCAGTACTTC. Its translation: CSVGDRKNEQYF.

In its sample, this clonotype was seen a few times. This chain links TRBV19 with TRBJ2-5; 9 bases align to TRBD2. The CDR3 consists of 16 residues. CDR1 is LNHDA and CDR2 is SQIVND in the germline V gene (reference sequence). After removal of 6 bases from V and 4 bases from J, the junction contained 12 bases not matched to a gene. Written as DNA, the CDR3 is TGTGCCAGTAGCCAAGGGCGTAGCGGGAGCTCAGAGACCCAGTACTTC. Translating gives CASSQGRSGSSETQYF.

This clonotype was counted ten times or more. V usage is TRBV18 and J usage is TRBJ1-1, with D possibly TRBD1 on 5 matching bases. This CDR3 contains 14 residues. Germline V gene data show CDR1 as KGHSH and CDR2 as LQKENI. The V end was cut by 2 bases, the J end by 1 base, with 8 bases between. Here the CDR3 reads CASSPGAENTEAFF. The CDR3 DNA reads TGTGCCAGCTCACCAGGGGCGGAGAACACTGAAGCTTTCTTT.

This CDR3 is CSATGGRRNTEAFF. CDR3 bases: TGCAGTGCCACCGGAGGCCGAAGGAACACTGAAGCTTTCTTT. The rearrangement joins TRBV20-1 to TRBJ1-1, with D uncertain. CDR3 length equals 14 residues. Germline V gene lookup returns CDR1 DFQATT and CDR2 SNEGSKA (reference sequence). V dropped 6 bases and J dropped 1 base, with 15 bases sitting between them.

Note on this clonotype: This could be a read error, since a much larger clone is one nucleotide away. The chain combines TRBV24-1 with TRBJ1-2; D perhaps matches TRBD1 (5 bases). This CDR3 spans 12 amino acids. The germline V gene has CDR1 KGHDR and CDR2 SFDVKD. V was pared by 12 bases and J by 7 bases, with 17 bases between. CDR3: CAAGTPSGGYTF. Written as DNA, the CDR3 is TGTGCCGCCGGGACGCCTTCGGGTGGCTACACCTTC.

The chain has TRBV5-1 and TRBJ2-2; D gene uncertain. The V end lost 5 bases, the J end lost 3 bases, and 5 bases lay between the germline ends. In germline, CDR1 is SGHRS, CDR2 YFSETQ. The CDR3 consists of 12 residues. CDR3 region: CASRVHTGELFF. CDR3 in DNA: TGCGCCAGCAGGGTGCACACCGGGGAGCTGTTTTTT.

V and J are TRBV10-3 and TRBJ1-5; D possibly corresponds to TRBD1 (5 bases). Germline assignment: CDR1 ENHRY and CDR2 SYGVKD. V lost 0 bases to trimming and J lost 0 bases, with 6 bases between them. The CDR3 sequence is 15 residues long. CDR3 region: CAISESGVSNQPQHF. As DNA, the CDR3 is TGTGCCATCAGTGAGTCAGGGGTTAGCAATCAGCCCCAGCATTTT.

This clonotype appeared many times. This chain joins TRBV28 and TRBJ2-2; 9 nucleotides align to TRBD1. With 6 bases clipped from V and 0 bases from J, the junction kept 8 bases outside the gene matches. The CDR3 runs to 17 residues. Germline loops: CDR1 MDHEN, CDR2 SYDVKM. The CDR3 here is CASSYPGQGANTGELFF. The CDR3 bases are TGTGCCAGCAGCTACCCGGGACAGGGCGCGAACACCGGGGAGCTGTTTTTT. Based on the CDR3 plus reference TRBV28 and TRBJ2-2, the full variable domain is DVKVTQSSRYLVKRTGEKVFLECVQDMDHENMFWYRQDPGLGLRLIYFSYDVKMKEKGDIPEGYSVSREKKERFSLILESASTNQTSMYLCASSYPGQGANTGELFFGEGSRLTVL.

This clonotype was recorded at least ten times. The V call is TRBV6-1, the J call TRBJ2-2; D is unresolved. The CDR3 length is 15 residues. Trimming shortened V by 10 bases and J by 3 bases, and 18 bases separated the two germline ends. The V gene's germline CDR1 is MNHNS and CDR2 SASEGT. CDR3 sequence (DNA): TGTGCCACAGACGGTTCAGGCTCCTACACCGGGGAGCTGTTTTTT. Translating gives CATDGSGSYTGELFF.

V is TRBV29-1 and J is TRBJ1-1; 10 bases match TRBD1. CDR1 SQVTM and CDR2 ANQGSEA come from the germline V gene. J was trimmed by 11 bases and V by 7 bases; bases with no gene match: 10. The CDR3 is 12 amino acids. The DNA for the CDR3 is TGCAGCGCAGACAGGGGGCTCACGGGTGCTTTCTTT. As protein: CSADRGLTGAFF.

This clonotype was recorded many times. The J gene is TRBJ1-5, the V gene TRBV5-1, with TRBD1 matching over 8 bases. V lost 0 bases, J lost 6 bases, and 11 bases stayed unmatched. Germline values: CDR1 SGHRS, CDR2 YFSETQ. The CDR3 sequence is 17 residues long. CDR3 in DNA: TGCGCCAGCAGCTTGGACGGACGGACAGGGTCGGGTCAGCCCCAGCATTTT. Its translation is CASSLDGRTGSGQPQHF.

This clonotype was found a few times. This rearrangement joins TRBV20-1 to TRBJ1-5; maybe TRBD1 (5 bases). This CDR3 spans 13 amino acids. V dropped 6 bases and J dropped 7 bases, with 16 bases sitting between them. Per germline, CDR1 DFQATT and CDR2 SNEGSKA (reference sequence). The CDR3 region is CSALPGLGQPQHF. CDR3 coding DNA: TGCAGTGCCCTACCGGGGCTAGGACAGCCCCAGCATTTT.